Below, one T cell receptor (beta chain) is given with its context. Its antigen is undetermined. Libraries were prepared by immunoSEQ multiplex PCR; TCRdb keeps only in-frame clonotypes and omits some of them. The table has about 92,000 clones, around nine tenths seen once. This CDR3 region has 15 residues. Germline V gene data show CDR1 as MNHEY and CDR2 as SMNVEV (reference sequence). V lost 3 bases and J 4 bases, leaving 10 bases between the germline ends. The data derive from a study of T cell responses to AZD1222 COVID-19 vaccine. Study conclusions and caveats: Two AZD1222 doses significantly raised spike-specific TCR breadth and depth over controls.

Sequencing used peripheral blood, obtained on day 0 of AZD1222 vaccination. The V gene is TRBV27, the J gene TRBJ1-6; D unresolved. The TCR was taken from an adult in good health. In DNA form, the CDR3 reads TGTGCCAGCAGTTTGTCCCAGAGGTATAATTCACCCCTCCACTTT. It yields the protein CASSLSQRYNSPLHF.